In its sample, the clone carrying this TCR beta chain was seen a few times. Its antigen is undetermined. The data stem from a study of T cells after yellow fever vaccination. The overall study: In the case of low-cell-number fractions, SMART-Seq v4 Ultra Low Input was used for preparation.

TCRdb redid the calling of the 5' RACE reads with MiXCR, one entry per CDR3 protein. The data contain about 170,000 distinct CDR3 sequences, approximately 6.2% of them singletons. Germline CDR1 reads LNHNV; CDR2 reads YYDKDF (reference sequence). V was pared by 6 bases and J by 3 bases, with 14 bases between. This CDR3 comprises 15 residues. The study, taken as a whole, reports: Post-booster repertoires contained most primary-vaccination clones again (roughly 95% CD4, about 88% CD8). One caveat is that FACS-sorted repertoires could contain abundant clonotypes contaminating from the bulk population.

The sequencing here drew on CD4+ T cells sorted from PBMCs, taken on the day of the first yellow fever vaccination. The receptor's source is a young man who received the YFV17D yellow fever vaccine. V gene TRBV15 combines with J gene TRBJ2-2; D might be TRBD1 (6 bases). CDR3 sequence reads: CATRPRRGHTGELFF. DNA for the CDR3: TGTGCCACCAGACCCCGCAGGGGCCACACCGGGGAGCTGTTTTTT.